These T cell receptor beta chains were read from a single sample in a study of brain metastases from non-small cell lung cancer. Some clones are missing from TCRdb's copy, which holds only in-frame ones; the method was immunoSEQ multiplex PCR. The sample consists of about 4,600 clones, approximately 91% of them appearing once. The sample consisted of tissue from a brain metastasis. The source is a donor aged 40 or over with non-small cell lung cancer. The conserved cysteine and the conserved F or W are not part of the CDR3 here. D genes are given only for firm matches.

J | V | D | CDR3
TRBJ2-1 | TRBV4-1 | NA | ASSQVLQHNEQF
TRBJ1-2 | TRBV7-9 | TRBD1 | ASSPSTGWGYGYT
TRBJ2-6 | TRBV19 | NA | ASSSGRRSGTNVLT
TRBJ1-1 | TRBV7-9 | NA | ASSLDAGTEAF
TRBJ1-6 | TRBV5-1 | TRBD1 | ASSPGQAEGSPLH
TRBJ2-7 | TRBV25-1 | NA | ASSESMLGAHEQY
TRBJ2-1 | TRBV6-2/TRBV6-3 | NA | ASSSGAKQF
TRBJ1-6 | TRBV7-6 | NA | ASSLGGLSPLH
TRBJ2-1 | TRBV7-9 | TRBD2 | ASSLVAGGRNEQF
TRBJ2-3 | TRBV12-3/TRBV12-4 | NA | ASSDGYTQY
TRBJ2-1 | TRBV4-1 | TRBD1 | ASSQDYRQGVRDEQF
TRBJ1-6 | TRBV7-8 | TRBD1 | ASSLASRGGINSPLH
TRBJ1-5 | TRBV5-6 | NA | ASSLVDQPQH
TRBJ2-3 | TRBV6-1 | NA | ASSEVGDTQY
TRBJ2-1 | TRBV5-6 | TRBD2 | ASTPSGGAGYNEQF
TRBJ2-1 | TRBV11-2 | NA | ASMVGRLSYNEQF
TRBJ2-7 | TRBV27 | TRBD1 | ASGTNTGVGEQY
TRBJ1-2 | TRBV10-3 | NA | AISEGIAAST
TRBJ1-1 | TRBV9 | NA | ASSVSRQNTEAF
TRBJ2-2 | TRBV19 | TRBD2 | ASSMNIVALGREKNTGELF
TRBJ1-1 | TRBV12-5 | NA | ASGFTKDGQSDTEAF
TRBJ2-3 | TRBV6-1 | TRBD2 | ASSEEAGGPDTQY
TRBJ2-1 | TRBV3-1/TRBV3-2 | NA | ASSQDPSDRSYNEQF
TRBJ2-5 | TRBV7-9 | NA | ASSLIGAVVETQY
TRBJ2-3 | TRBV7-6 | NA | ASSPFPGRGAHTDTQY
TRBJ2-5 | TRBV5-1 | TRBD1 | ASRLDLQGARETQY
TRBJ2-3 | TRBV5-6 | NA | ASSFGGRGTDTQY
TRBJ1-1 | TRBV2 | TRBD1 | ASNPPTGGFNTEAF
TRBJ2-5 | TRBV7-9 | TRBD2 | ASTPGLAGGPEETQY
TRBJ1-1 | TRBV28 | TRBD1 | ASSNMTGEGDEAF
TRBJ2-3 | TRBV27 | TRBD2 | ASRLGLAASTDTQY